These 21 T cell receptor beta chains share one sample of origin, sequenced in a study of blood T cell repertoires in COVID-19. Libraries were prepared by immunoSEQ multiplex PCR; TCRdb keeps only in-frame clonotypes and omits some of them. The data contain 150,000 or so clones, roughly 88% of them singletons. The specimen was peripheral blood. The receptors shown here come from a woman aged 55-70 years with acute or convalescent COVID-19.

This rearrangement joins TRBV10-3 to TRBJ1-2; 7 nucleotides line up with TRBD1. This CDR3 is 12 amino acids long. CDR1 is ENHRY, CDR2 SYGVKD, per germline. After removal of 5 bases from V and 5 bases from J, the junction contained 2 bases not matched to a gene. This chain's CDR3 is CAISLQGYGYTF. The CDR3 coding sequence is TGTGCCATCAGTCTACAGGGGTATGGCTACACCTTC.

J is TRBJ2-7 and V is TRBV5-1; D perhaps matches TRBD2 (6 bases). Germline V gene sequence: CDR1 SGHRS, CDR2 YFSETQ. Trimming stripped 4 bases from V and 3 bases from J, with 17 bases between. CDR3 length: 15 amino acids. CDR3 DNA sequence: TGCGCCAGCAGCCCGGAGGGTAAGGAACTCTACGAGCAGTACTTC. As protein: CASSPEGKELYEQYF.

This chain joins TRBV30 and TRBJ1-2, with 9 bases lining up with TRBD1. Trimming cost V 4 bases and J 7 bases; bases outside gene matches: 13. In germline, CDR1 is GTSNPN, CDR2 SVGIG (reference sequence). This CDR3 is 15 amino acids long. CDR3 sequence: CAWIAAGQGIGGYTF. The CDR3 DNA follows: TGTGCCTGGATAGCTGCGGGACAGGGAATAGGTGGCTACACCTTC.

Only one count was recorded for this clone. This chain uses TRBV29-1 with TRBJ2-7, with D perhaps matching TRBD1 (6 bases). Germline values: CDR1 SQVTM, CDR2 ANQGSEA. V lost 5 bases and J 1 base, leaving 15 bases between the germline ends. This CDR3 spans 14 amino acids. The CDR3 DNA sequence: TGCAGCGTTCAACAGGGCCCTGGATCCTACGAGCAGTACTTC. Translating it yields CSVQQGPGSYEQYF.

The chain combines TRBV6-1 with TRBJ2-5; TRBD2 matches 8 bases. The V segment lost 3 bases and the J segment 2 bases; nucleotides outside the gene matches: 8. CDR1 and CDR2 (germline): MNHNS, SASEGT. The CDR3 is made up of 16 amino acids. The CDR3 DNA follows: TGTGCCAGCAGTGAGAGTCGCGGGGGGACTCAAGAGACCCAGTACTTC. This translates into CASSESRGGTQETQYF.

The CDR3: CASRRGGANEQFF. The CDR3 bases are TGTGCCAGCAGACGCGGGGGGGCGAATGAGCAGTTCTTC. The V gene is TRBV7-2, the J gene TRBJ2-1; 9 bases are shared with TRBD2. The CDR3 extends over 13 amino acids. The J segment lost 7 bases and the V segment lost 6 bases, leaving 4 bases of the junction unmatched. Per germline, CDR1 SGHTA and CDR2 FQGNSA. Together with reference TRBV7-2 and TRBJ2-1, the CDR3 gives the full variable domain: GAGVSQSPSNKVTEKGKDVELRCDPISGHTALYWYRQSLGQGLEFLIYFQGNSAPDKSGLPSDRFSAERTGGSVSTLTIQRTQQEDSAVYLCASRRGGANEQFFGPGTRLTVL.

V is TRBV7-2 and J is TRBJ1-1; 8 positions agree with TRBD1. Germline V gives CDR1 SGHTA, CDR2 FQGNSA. Unmatched junction bases numbered 8, after V lost 4 bases and J lost 1 base. CDR3 length: 16 amino acids. In DNA, the CDR3 is TGTGCCAGCAGCTGGGGCACAGGGGGACCGAACACTGAAGCTTTCTTT. Residues: CASSWGTGGPNTEAFF.

V usage is TRBV5-1 and J usage is TRBJ1-6, with D unclear. The CDR3 loop spans 15 amino acids. V lost 0 bases and J 9 bases, leaving 13 bases between the germline ends. Germline lookup yields CDR1 SGHRS and CDR2 YFSETQ. The CDR3 sequence is CASSLEGGGSSPLHF. CDR3 sequence (DNA): TGCGCCAGCAGCTTGGAGGGTGGCGGGAGTTCACCCCTCCACTTT.

The chain joins TRBV28 to TRBJ2-1; D might be TRBD1 (5 bases). This CDR3 comprises 13 residues. Germline CDR1 is MDHEN and CDR2 is SYDVKM. The V end was cut by 7 bases, the J end by 9 bases, with 16 bases between. CDR3 loop: CASTLGQNLEQFF. CDR3 nucleotide sequence: TGTGCCAGCACTCTGGGGCAAAATCTTGAGCAGTTCTTC.

This chain links TRBV5-6 with TRBJ1-2; TRBD1 is a possible D gene (5 bases). The germline V gene has CDR1 SGHDT and CDR2 YYEEEE. This CDR3 is 16 amino acids long. Trimming took off 0 bases at V and 6 bases at J, with 18 bases between the two ends. The CDR3 sequence is CASSLGPGLSPNGYTF. CDR3 DNA: TGTGCCAGCAGCTTGGGACCGGGACTGAGCCCGAATGGCTACACCTTC.

This rearrangement joins TRBV6-5 to TRBJ1-2, with 7 bases aligning to TRBD1. The V gene end was trimmed by 6 bases and the J gene end by 3 bases; junction bases not matched to a gene: 7. Germline V gives CDR1 MNHEY, CDR2 SVGAGI. The CDR3 is 14 residues long. The CDR3: CASSTTGIDYGYTF. Here the CDR3 DNA reads TGTGCCAGCAGCACGACAGGGATAGACTATGGCTACACCTTC.

The J gene is TRBJ1-3, the V gene TRBV6-2 or TRBV6-3, with D uncertain. There are 14 residues in the CDR3. Germline values: CDR1 MNHEY, CDR2 SVGEGT. Trimming stripped 6 bases from V and 4 bases from J, with 13 bases between. The CDR3 is CASSSGLAGNTIYF. In nucleotides, the CDR3 is TGTGCCAGCAGCTCCGGACTCGCGGGAAACACCATATATTTT.

The CDR3 sequence: CATSDLRGNEQFF. The DNA for the CDR3 is TGTGCCACCAGTGATTTGAGGGGGAATGAGCAGTTCTTC. V and J are TRBV24-1 and TRBJ2-1; the D gene is possibly TRBD1 (6 bases). V dropped 0 bases and J dropped 7 bases, with 6 bases sitting between them. Germline V gives CDR1 KGHDR, CDR2 SFDVKD. CDR3 length: 13 amino acids.

This clone appeared a single time. This rearrangement joins TRBV2 to TRBJ2-2; unclear D gene. This CDR3 spans 13 amino acids. Germline V gives CDR1 SNHLY, CDR2 FYNNEI. V shed 6 bases and J shed 3 bases, with 8 bases lying between them. The CDR3 loop reads CASRTQDTGELFF. The CDR3 DNA reads as TGTGCCAGCAGGACCCAGGACACCGGGGAGCTGTTTTTT.

J is TRBJ2-1 and V is TRBV5-4; D is undetermined. The V gene's germline CDR1 is SGHNT and CDR2 YYREEE (reference sequence). The V end lost 3 bases, the J end lost 4 bases, and 11 bases lay between the germline ends. The CDR3 length is 14 residues. CDR3 DNA: TGTGCCAGCAGCTCCCCCCGAGGTTACAATGAGCAGTTCTTC. This gives the protein CASSSPRGYNEQFF.

The gene calls are TRBV9 and TRBJ2-1, with D tentatively TRBD1 (5 bases). With 2 bases removed from V and 5 bases from J, the gap between germline ends came to 8 bases. Looked up from germline, CDR1 is SGDLS and CDR2 is YYNGEE. CDR3 length: 13 amino acids. CDR3 sequence: CASSVLGDNEQFF. CDR3 in DNA: TGTGCCAGCAGCGTGCTAGGGGACAATGAGCAGTTCTTC.

The CDR3 reads CASSDNRGRQEQYF. The CDR3 DNA is TGTGCCAGCAGCGATAACAGGGGGCGGCAAGAGCAGTACTTC. V usage is TRBV9 and J usage is TRBJ2-7; 9 nucleotides line up with TRBD1. The trim removed 3 bases at V and 7 bases at J, leaving 8 bases unmatched. Germline values: CDR1 SGDLS, CDR2 YYNGEE. This CDR3 spans 14 amino acids.

CDR3 amino acids: CASSPLAGLNSPLHF. CDR3 nucleotide sequence: TGTGCCAGCAGCCCCCTGGCAGGGCTTAATTCACCCCTCCACTTT. The rearrangement links TRBV3-1 (or the pseudogene TRBV3-2) to TRBJ1-6, with D perhaps matching TRBD1 (5 bases). The V gene's germline CDR1 is LGHDT and CDR2 YNNKEL (reference sequence). This CDR3 is 15 amino acids long. V lost 4 bases and J 6 bases, leaving 13 bases between the germline ends.

The sample holds a few counts of this clone. V gene TRBV6-5 combines with J gene TRBJ2-2; 10 bases are a match to TRBD1. V lost 11 bases, J lost 6 bases, and 9 bases stayed unmatched. Per germline, CDR1 MNHEY and CDR2 SVGAGI. The CDR3 contains 14 residues. The CDR3 here is CAVIGTGAPGELFF. The CDR3 bases are TGTGCCGTAATCGGGACAGGGGCTCCCGGGGAGCTGTTTTTT.

J is TRBJ2-7 and V is TRBV15; D is possibly TRBD2 (6 bases). The CDR3 is 16 amino acids. V shed 1 base and J shed 5 bases, with 18 bases lying between them. CDR1 is LNHNV and CDR2 is YYDKDF in the germline V gene (reference sequence). CDR3 loop: CATSRGSRGGVDEQYF. The CDR3 coding sequence is TGTGCCACCAGCAGAGGGTCAAGGGGAGGTGTGGACGAGCAGTACTTC.

This chain links TRBV28 with TRBJ1-5; TRBD1 is a possible D gene (5 bases). The CDR3 loop spans 16 amino acids. From germline, CDR1 is MDHEN and CDR2 SYDVKM. Trimming removed 5 bases from V and 0 bases from J, with 14 bases in between. The CDR3 coding sequence is TGTGCCAGCAGTCCGCCCGGACAATATAGCAATCAGCCCCAGCATTTT. Protein product: CASSPPGQYSNQPQHF.